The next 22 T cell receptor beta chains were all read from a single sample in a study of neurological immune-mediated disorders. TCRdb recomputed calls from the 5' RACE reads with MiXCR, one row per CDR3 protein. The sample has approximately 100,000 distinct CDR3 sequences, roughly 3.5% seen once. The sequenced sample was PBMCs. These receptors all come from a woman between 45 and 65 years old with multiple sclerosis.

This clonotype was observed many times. CDR3 bases: TGCAGTGCTAAGAGTGGGACAGGGCGGGGAGCTTTCTTT. The encoded protein is CSAKSGTGRGAFF. V and J are TRBV20-1 and TRBJ1-1; TRBD1 aligns across 9 bases. Germline values: CDR1 DFQATT, CDR2 SNEGSKA (reference sequence). This CDR3 has 13 residues. Trimming removed 4 bases from V and 10 bases from J; junction bases left unmatched: 10.

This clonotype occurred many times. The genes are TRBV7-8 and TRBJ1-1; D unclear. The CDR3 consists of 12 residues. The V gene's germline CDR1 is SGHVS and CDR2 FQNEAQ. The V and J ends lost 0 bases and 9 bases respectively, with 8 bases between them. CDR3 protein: CASSLAGIQAFF. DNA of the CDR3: TGTGCCAGCAGCTTAGCGGGGATCCAAGCTTTCTTT.

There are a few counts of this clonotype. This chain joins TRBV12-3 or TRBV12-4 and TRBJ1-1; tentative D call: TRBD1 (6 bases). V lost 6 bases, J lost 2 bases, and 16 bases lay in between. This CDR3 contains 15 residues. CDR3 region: CASSIFQGYNTEAFF. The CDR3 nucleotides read TGTGCCAGCAGCATCTTTCAGGGGTACAACACTGAAGCTTTCTTT.

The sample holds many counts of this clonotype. For the CDR3, the DNA is TGTGCCAGCAGCAGGCCGGGACTAGGGTCGGAGACCCAGTACTTC. This gives the protein CASSRPGLGSETQYF. The chain joins TRBV28 to TRBJ2-5; the match to TRBD2 covers 8 bases. The germline V gene encodes CDR1 MDHEN and CDR2 SYDVKM. V dropped 6 bases and J dropped 5; count of bases not matched to a gene: 11. The CDR3 is 15 residues long.

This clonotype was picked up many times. CDR3 bases: TGTGCCAGCAGCCAAGACAGGGGGCTAGATGAGCAGTTCTTC. This codes for CASSQDRGLDEQFF. V is TRBV14 and J is TRBJ2-1, with TRBD1 matching 8 bases. V lost 0 bases to trimming and J lost 8 bases; unmatched junction nucleotides: 3. Germline V gives CDR1 SGHDN, CDR2 FVKESK. The CDR3 totals 14 residues.

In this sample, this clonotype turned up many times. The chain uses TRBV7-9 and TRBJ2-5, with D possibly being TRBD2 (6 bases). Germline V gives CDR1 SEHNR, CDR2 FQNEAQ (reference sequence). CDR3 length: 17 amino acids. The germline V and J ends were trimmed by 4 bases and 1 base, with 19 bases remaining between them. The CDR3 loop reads CASSYSSTGTPQETQYF. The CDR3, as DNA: TGTGCCAGCAGCTACTCCTCCACCGGGACTCCCCAAGAGACCCAGTACTTC.

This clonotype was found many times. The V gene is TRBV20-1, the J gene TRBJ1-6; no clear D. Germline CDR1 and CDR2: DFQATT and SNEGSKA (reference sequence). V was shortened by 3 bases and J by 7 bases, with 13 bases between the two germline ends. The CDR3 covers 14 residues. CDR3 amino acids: CSARPPAGNSPLHF. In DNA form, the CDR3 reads TGCAGTGCTAGGCCCCCTGCGGGGAATTCACCCCTCCACTTT.

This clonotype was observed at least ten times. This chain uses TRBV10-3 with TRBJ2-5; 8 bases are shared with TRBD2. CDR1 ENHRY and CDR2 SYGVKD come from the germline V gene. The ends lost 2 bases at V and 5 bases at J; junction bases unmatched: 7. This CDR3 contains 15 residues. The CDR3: CAISEPGTSVETQYF. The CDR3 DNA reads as TGTGCCATCAGTGAGCCCGGGACTAGTGTCGAGACCCAGTACTTC.

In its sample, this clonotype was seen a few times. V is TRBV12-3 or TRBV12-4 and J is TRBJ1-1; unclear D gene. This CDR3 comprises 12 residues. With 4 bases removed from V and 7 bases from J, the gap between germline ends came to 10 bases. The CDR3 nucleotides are TGTGCCAGCAGTTACCGGGCCCATGAAGCTTTCTTT. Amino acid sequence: CASSYRAHEAFF.

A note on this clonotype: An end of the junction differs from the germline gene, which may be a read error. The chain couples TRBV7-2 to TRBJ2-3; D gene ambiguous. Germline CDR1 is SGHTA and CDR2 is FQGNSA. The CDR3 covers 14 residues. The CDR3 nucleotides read TGTGCCAGCAGCTCGAACAAGGTGCCAGATAAGCAGTATTTT. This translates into CASSSNKVPDKQYF.

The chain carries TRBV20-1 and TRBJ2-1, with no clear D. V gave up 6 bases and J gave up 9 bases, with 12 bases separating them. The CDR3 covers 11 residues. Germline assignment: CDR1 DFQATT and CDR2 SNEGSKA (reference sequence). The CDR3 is CSAHPFIEQFF. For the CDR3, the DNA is TGCAGTGCCCACCCCTTCATTGAGCAGTTCTTC.

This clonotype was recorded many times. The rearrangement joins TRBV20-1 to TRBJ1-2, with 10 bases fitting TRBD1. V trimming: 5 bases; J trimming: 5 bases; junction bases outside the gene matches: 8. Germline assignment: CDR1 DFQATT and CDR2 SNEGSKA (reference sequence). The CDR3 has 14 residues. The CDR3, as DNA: TGCAGTGCTGAATCCGGGACAGGGGAATATGGCTACACCTTC. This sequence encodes CSAESGTGEYGYTF.

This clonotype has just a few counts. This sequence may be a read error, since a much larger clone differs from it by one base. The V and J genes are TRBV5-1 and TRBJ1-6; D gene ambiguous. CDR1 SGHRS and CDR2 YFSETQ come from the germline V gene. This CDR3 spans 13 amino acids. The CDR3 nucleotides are TGCGCCAGCAGCCGCGGGGTAAATTCACCCCTCAACTTT. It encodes CASSRGVNSPLNF. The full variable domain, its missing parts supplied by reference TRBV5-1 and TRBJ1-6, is KAGVTQTPRYLIKTRGQQVTLSCSPISGHRSVSWYQQTPGQGLQFLFEYFSETQRNKGNFPGRFSGRQFSNSRSEMNVSTLELGDSALYLCASSRGVNSPLNFGNGTRLTVT.

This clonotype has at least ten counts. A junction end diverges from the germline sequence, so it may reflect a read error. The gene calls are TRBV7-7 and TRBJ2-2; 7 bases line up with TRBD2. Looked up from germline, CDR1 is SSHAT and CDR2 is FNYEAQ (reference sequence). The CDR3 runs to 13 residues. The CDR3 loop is CASSSAGAGELFF. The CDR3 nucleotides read TGTGCTAGCAGCTCCGCGGGGGCCGGGGAGCTGTTTTTT.

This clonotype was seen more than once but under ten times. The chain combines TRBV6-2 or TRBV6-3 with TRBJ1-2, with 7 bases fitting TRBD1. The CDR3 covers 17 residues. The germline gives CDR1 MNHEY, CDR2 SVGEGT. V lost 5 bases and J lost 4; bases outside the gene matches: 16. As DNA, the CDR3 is TGTGCCAGCAGTCCGGGACAGCGAATCAACAGGAGCTATGGCTACACCTTC. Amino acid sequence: CASSPGQRINRSYGYTF.

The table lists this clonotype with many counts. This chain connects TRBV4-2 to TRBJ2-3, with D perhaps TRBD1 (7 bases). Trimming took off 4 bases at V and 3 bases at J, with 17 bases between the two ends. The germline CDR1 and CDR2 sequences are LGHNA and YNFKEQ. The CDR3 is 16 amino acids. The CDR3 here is CASSPLSRGETDTQYF. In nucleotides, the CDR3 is TGTGCCAGCAGCCCCCTAAGCAGGGGGGAGACAGATACGCAGTATTTT.

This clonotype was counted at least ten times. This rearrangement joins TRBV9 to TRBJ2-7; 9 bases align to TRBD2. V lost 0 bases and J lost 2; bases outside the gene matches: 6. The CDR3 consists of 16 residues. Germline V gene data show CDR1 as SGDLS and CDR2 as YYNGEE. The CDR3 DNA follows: TGTGCCAGCAGCGTAGGCACAGGCGGGGGGGCCTACGAGCAGTACTTC. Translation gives CASSVGTGGGAYEQYF.

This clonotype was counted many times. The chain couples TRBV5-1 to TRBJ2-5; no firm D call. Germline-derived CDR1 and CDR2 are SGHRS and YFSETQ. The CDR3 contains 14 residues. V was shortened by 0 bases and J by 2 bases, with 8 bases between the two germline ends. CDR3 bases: TGCGCCAGCAGCTTGGTTGGATCACAAGAGACCCAGTACTTC. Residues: CASSLVGSQETQYF.

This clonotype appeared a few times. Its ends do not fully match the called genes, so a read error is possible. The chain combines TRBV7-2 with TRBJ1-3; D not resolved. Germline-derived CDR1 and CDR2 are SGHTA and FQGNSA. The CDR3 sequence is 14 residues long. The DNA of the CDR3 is TGTGCCAGCAGCTACCTATACTCTGGAAAAACCATATATTTT. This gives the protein CASSYLYSGKTIYF.

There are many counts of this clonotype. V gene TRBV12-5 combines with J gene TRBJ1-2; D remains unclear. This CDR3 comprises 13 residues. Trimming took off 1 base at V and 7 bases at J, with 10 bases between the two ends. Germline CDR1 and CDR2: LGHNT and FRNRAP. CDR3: CASGLGGTGGYTF. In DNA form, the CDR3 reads TGTGCTAGTGGTTTGGGGGGTACGGGTGGCTACACCTTC.

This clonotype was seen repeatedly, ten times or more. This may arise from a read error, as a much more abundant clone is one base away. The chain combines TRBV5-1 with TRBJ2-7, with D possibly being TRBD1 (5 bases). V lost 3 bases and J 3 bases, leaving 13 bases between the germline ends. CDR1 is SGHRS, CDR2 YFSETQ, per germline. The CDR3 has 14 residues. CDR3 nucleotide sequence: TGCGCCAGCAGCTGGGGAAAGGGGAACTACGAGCAGTACTTC. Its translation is CASSWGKGNYEQYF.

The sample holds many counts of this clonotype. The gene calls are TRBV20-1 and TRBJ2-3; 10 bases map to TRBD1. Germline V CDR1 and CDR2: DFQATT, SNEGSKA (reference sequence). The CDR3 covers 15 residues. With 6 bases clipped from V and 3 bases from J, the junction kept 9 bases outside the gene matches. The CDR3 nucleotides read TGCAGTGCCGAGGTGGGGACAGGGGTTACAGATACGCAGTATTTT. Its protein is CSAEVGTGVTDTQYF.